This TCR beta chain is drawn from a study of blood T cell repertoires in COVID-19. The CDR3 is 12 amino acids. Trimming took off 4 bases at V and 4 bases at J, with 5 bases between the two ends. Germline V CDR1 and CDR2: SGHTA, FQGNSA. The method was immunoSEQ multiplex PCR; TCRdb's version includes in-frame clones alone and lacks a portion of them. This table holds about 31,000 clones, roughly 90% found once. The gene calls are TRBV7-2 and TRBJ1-3, with D hard to call. The specimen sequenced was peripheral blood. This TCR was sampled from a man in his sixties with COVID-19, enrolled during active disease. The CDR3 is CASSSLGNTIYF. The CDR3 DNA sequence: TGTGCCAGCAGCTCCCTCGGAAACACCATATATTTT. The full variable domain, rest sourced from reference TRBV7-2 and TRBJ1-3, is GAGVSQSPSNKVTEKGKDVELRCDPISGHTALYWYRQSLGQGLEFLIYFQGNSAPDKSGLPSDRFSAERTGGSVSTLTIQRTQQEDSAVYLCASSSLGNTIYFGEGSWLTVV.